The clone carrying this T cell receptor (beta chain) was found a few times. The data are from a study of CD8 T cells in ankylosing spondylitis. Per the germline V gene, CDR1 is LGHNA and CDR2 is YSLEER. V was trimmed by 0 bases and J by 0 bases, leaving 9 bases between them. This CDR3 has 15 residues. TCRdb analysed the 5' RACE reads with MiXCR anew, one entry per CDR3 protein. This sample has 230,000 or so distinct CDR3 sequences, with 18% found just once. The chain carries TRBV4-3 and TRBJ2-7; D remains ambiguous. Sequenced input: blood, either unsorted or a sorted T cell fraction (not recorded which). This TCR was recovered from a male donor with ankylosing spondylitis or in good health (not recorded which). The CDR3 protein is CASSQDNSISYEQYF. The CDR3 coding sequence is TGCGCCAGCAGCCAAGACAACAGCATCTCCTACGAGCAGTACTTC.